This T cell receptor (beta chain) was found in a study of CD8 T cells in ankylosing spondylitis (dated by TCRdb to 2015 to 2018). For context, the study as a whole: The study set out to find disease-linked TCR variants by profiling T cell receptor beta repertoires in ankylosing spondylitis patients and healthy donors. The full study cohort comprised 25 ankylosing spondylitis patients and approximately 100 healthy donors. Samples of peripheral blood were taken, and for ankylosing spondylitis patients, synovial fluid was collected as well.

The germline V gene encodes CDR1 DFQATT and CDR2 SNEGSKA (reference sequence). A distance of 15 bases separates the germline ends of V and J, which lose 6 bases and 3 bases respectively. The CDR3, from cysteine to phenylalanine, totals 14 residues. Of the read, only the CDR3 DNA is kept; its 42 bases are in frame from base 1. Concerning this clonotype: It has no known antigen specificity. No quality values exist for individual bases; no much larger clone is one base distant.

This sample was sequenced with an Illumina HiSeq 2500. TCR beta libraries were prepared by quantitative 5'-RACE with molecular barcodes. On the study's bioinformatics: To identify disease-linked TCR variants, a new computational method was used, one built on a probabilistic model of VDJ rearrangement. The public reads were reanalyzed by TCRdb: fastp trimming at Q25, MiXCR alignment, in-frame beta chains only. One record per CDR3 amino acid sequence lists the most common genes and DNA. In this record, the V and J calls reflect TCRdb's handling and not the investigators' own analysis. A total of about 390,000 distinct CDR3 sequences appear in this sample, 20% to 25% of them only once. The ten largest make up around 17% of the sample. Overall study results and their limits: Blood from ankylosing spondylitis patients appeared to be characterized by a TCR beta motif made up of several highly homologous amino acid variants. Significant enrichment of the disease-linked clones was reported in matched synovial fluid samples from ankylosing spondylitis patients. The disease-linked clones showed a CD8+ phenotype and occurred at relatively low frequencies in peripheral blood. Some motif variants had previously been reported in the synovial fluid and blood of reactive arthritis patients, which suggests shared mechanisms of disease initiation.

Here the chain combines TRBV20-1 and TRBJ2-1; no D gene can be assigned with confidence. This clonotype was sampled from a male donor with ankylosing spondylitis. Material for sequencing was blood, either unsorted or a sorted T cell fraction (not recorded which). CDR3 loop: CSAKIGRSYNEQFF. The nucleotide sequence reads TGCAGTGCGAAGATTGGACGGAGCTACAATGAGCAGTTCTTC.